One and the same sample provided the 24 T cell receptor beta chains below, sequenced in a study of T-cell reconstitution after alpha-beta-depleted transplantation in children. TCRbeta library construction was performed incorporating unique molecular identifiers. TCRdb fed the PCR reads into MiXCR, producing one record per CDR3 protein. Counted here are about 640,000 distinct CDR3 sequences, over 15% occurring once; the ten biggest clones make up 1.1%. The sample consisted of PBMCs from the stem cell graft donor, taken from the stem cell graft. The receptors shown here come from a human donor who donated a stem cell graft to a child with acute myeloid leukemia.

This clonotype was recorded a few times. The chain carries TRBV6-1 and TRBJ1-5; unclear D gene. The CDR3 length is 13 residues. CDR1 MNHNS and CDR2 SASEGT come from the germline V gene. V lost 3 bases to trimming and J lost 7 bases, with 10 bases between them. CDR3 protein: CASSETVVQPQHF. The CDR3 DNA sequence: TGTGCCAGCAGTGAGACGGTGGTGCAGCCCCAGCATTTT.

The J gene is TRBJ1-5, the V gene TRBV6-6; D ambiguous. V lost 6 bases and J lost 15, with 21 bases in between. Germline CDR1 MNHNY, CDR2 SVGAGI (reference sequence). This CDR3 region has 13 residues. CDR3: CASSLKEQRFLHF. The CDR3 DNA is TGTGCCAGCAGCCTAAAGGAACAGAGGTTCCTGCATTTT.

This clonotype was recorded at least ten times. This chain connects TRBV20-1 to TRBJ2-1; 9 bases map to TRBD2. This CDR3 has 16 amino acids. Germline V gene sequence: CDR1 DFQATT, CDR2 SNEGSKA (reference sequence). The V gene end was trimmed by 0 bases and the J gene end by 3 bases; junction bases not matched to a gene: 6. CDR3 sequence: CSARDQAGGIYNEQFF. The CDR3 DNA reads TGCAGTGCTAGAGATCAAGCGGGGGGAATCTACAATGAGCAGTTCTTC.

This clonotype was observed at least ten times. V is TRBV29-1 and J is TRBJ1-1, with 9 bases lining up with TRBD1. The CDR3 contains 12 residues. V gave up 6 bases and J gave up 5 bases; unmatched junction bases: 4. CDR1 is SQVTM, CDR2 ANQGSEA, per germline. CDR3 bases: TGCAGCGTGGGGGACAGGGTTACTGAAGCTTTCTTT. The encoded protein is CSVGDRVTEAFF.

This clonotype was seen a handful of times. The rearrangement uses TRBV11-2 and TRBJ2-7; D might be TRBD1 (5 bases). This CDR3 contains 12 residues. CDR1 and CDR2 (germline): SGHAT, FQNNGV. The V end lost 3 bases, the J end lost 4 bases, and 7 bases lay between the germline ends. CDR3 amino acids: CASSLGRYEQYV. CDR3 DNA: TGTGCCAGCAGCTTGGGGCGTTACGAGCAGTACGTC.

The chain is built from TRBV6-5 and TRBJ2-7, with TRBD2 as a possible D gene (5 bases). The CDR3 runs 14 residues. Trimming took off 4 bases at V and 6 bases at J, with 16 bases between the two ends. Germline V gene lookup returns CDR1 MNHEY and CDR2 SVGAGI. CDR3 DNA sequence: TGTGCCAGCAGTTTCTATGGGAGATCATCCGAGCAGTACTTC. It yields the protein CASSFYGRSSEQYF.

This chain links TRBV30 with TRBJ2-7, with D perhaps being TRBD1 or TRBD2 (5 bases each). There are 14 residues in the CDR3. The germline V and J ends were trimmed by 0 bases and 2 bases, with 11 bases remaining between them. The V gene's germline CDR1 is GTSNPN and CDR2 SVGIG (reference sequence). CDR3 in amino acids: CAWSVQWGTYEQYF. CDR3 nucleotides: TGTGCCTGGAGTGTACAATGGGGGACCTACGAGCAGTACTTC.

Here the CDR3 reads CSALRGDFGELFF. The CDR3 nucleotides are TGCAGTGCTCTCAGGGGGGACTTCGGGGAGCTGTTTTTT. The J gene is TRBJ2-2, the V gene TRBV20-1; TRBD1 might be the D (7 bases). Germline V gene sequence: CDR1 DFQATT, CDR2 SNEGSKA (reference sequence). Deletions cut 5 bases from V and 7 bases from J, with 14 bases between. The CDR3 covers 13 residues.

This clonotype was picked up many times. This chain uses TRBV20-1 with TRBJ1-5; D may be TRBD1 (5 bases). The CDR3 is 14 residues long. Trimming removed 3 bases from V and 4 bases from J, with 13 bases in between. The germline CDR1 and CDR2 sequences are DFQATT and SNEGSKA (reference sequence). The chain's CDR3 is CSASSLGDNQPQHF. The CDR3 coding sequence is TGCAGTGCTAGCTCATTGGGGGATAATCAGCCCCAGCATTTT.

This clonotype has a handful of counts. V gene TRBV10-3 combines with J gene TRBJ2-2; D perhaps matches TRBD1 (5 bases). The ends were cut back, 3 bases at V and 1 base at J, with 12 bases in the middle. The V gene's germline CDR1 is ENHRY and CDR2 SYGVKD. The CDR3 contains 16 residues. CDR3 protein: CAISETWGQNTGELFF. Written as DNA, the CDR3 is TGTGCCATCAGTGAAACGTGGGGCCAGAACACCGGGGAGCTGTTTTTT.

This chain joins TRBV2 and TRBJ2-5; D gene uncertain. The CDR3 extends over 13 amino acids. From germline, CDR1 is SNHLY and CDR2 FYNNEI. V lost 9 bases and J lost 4, with 15 bases in between. In DNA form, the CDR3 reads TGTGCCAGAAGGTCGGCGGACGGAGAGACCCAGTACTTC. Translation: CARRSADGETQYF.

A few counts support this clonotype. The chain is built from TRBV9 and TRBJ1-1, with 9 positions matching TRBD1. The CDR3 covers 14 residues. CDR1 and CDR2 (germline): SGDLS, YYNGEE. The V and J ends lost 2 bases and 4 bases, in that order; junction bases with no gene match: 3. This CDR3 reads CASSVRTGATEAFF. CDR3 bases: TGTGCCAGCAGCGTTAGGACAGGGGCCACTGAAGCTTTCTTT.

This clonotype was detected ten times or more. The rearrangement links TRBV4-1 to TRBJ2-1; the D is unclear. V was cut by 3 bases and J by 4 bases, with 7 bases left in between. The CDR3 has 13 amino acids. Germline V gives CDR1 MGHRA, CDR2 YSYEKL. The DNA for the CDR3 is TGCGCCAGCAGCCAGGGGATGTACAATGAGCAGTTCTTC. It encodes CASSQGMYNEQFF.

This clonotype occurred many times. This chain joins TRBV20-1 and TRBJ2-1, with 11 bases aligning to TRBD2. CDR1 and CDR2 (germline): DFQATT, SNEGSKA (reference sequence). This CDR3 contains 14 residues. V shed 3 bases and J 6 bases; nucleotides not matched to a gene: 4. CDR3 residues: CSARKGLAGNEQFF. The CDR3 DNA follows: TGCAGTGCTAGGAAAGGACTAGCGGGCAATGAGCAGTTCTTC.

Many counts were recorded for this clonotype. The V gene is TRBV20-1, the J gene TRBJ1-2; D possibly corresponds to TRBD1 (5 bases). This CDR3 region has 15 residues. Trimming shortened V by 0 bases and J by 6 bases, and 17 bases separated the two germline ends. Germline CDR1 and CDR2: DFQATT and SNEGSKA (reference sequence). The CDR3 nucleotides read TGCAGTGCTAGAGATATCGGAGGGGTGGTGGATGGCTACACCTTC. As protein: CSARDIGGVVDGYTF.

This clonotype was seen a few times. The V gene is TRBV7-9, the J gene TRBJ2-1; D gene uncertain. Between the trimmed V and J ends, which lost 4 bases and 4 bases, there was a span of 11 bases. This CDR3 has 14 amino acids. The V gene's germline CDR1 is SEHNR and CDR2 FQNEAQ (reference sequence). The CDR3 bases are TGTGCCAGCAGCTCCGACATGGGATACAATGAGCAGTTCTTC. Protein product: CASSSDMGYNEQFF.

The genes are TRBV4-1 and TRBJ1-5, with TRBD1 matching 9 bases. The V and J ends lost 8 bases and 0 bases, in that order; junction bases with no gene match: 11. Germline V lookup: CDR1 MGHRA, CDR2 YSYEKL. The length of the CDR3 is 17 residues. CDR3 nucleotides: TGCGCCAGCGTTTGGGACAGGGACTTATATAGCAATCAGCCCCAGCATTTT. Protein product: CASVWDRDLYSNQPQHF.

This clonotype has more than one count but fewer than ten. This rearrangement joins TRBV7-9 to TRBJ1-1; D unresolved. The V end was cut by 5 bases, the J end by 4 bases, with 11 bases between. The length of the CDR3 is 13 residues. CDR1 is SEHNR and CDR2 is FQNEAQ in the germline V gene (reference sequence). CDR3 region: CASSPPPRTEAFF. CDR3 sequence (DNA): TGTGCCAGCAGCCCACCTCCCCGCACTGAAGCTTTCTTT. The variable domain in full, with the rest retrieved from reference TRBV7-9 and TRBJ1-1, is DTGVSQNPRHKITKRGQNVTFRCDPISEHNRLYWYRQTLGQGPEFLTYFQNEAQLEKSRLLSDRFSAERPKGSFSTLEIQRTEQGDSAMYLCASSPPPRTEAFFGQGTRLTVV.

This clonotype was detected many times. This sequence joins TRBV7-2 and TRBJ2-1; 9 bases align to TRBD2. This CDR3 comprises 16 residues. Unmatched junction bases numbered 9, after V lost 2 bases and J lost 7 bases. Germline lookup yields CDR1 SGHTA and CDR2 FQGNSA. The CDR3 coding sequence is TGTGCCAGCAGCTTATACGGGACTAGCAGCGGAAATGAGCAGTTCTTC. This translates into CASSLYGTSSGNEQFF.

This clonotype was seen only a few times. V gene TRBV7-2 combines with J gene TRBJ2-7; 8 bases match TRBD2. This CDR3 has 13 amino acids. Trimming at V came to 2 bases and at J to 3 bases, leaving 0 bases not matched to a gene. Per germline, CDR1 SGHTA and CDR2 FQGNSA. Here the CDR3 DNA reads TGTGCCAGCAGCTTAAGCGGGGGCTACGAGCAGTACTTC. It translates to CASSLSGGYEQYF.

In this sample, this clonotype turned up many times. This chain uses TRBV20-1 with TRBJ2-7; 7 bases agree with TRBD1. J lost 0 bases, V lost 6 bases, and 5 bases had no gene match. From germline, CDR1 is DFQATT and CDR2 SNEGSKA (reference sequence). CDR3 length: 13 amino acids. CDR3 loop: CSATRDSSYEQYV. CDR3 sequence (DNA): TGCAGTGCAACTCGGGACAGCTCCTACGAGCAGTACGTC.

The chain joins TRBV10-2 to TRBJ2-1, with D perhaps matching TRBD2 (6 bases). Germline CDR1 reads WSHSY; CDR2 reads SAAADI. Trimming stripped 4 bases from V and 7 bases from J, with 14 bases between. The CDR3 has 14 amino acids. As DNA, the CDR3 is TGCGCCAGCAGTGGGCAGGGTGGGAGGAATGAGCAGTTCTTC. As protein: CASSGQGGRNEQFF.

This clonotype was counted a few times. The chain employs TRBV7-9 and TRBJ2-1; D not certain. From germline, CDR1 is SEHNR and CDR2 FQNEAQ (reference sequence). There are 17 residues in the CDR3. Trimming shortened V by 3 bases and J by 2 bases, and 17 bases separated the two germline ends. The CDR3 region has the DNA TGTGCCAGCAGCTTTTCCGGACGATCCAGGACCTACAATGAGCAGTTCTTC. Translating gives CASSFSGRSRTYNEQFF. The complete variable domain, with remaining parts taken from reference TRBV7-9 and TRBJ2-1, reads DTGVSQNPRHKITKRGQNVTFRCDPISEHNRLYWYRQTLGQGPEFLTYFQNEAQLEKSRLLSDRFSAERPKGSFSTLEIQRTEQGDSAMYLCASSFSGRSRTYNEQFFGPGTRLTVL.

This clonotype was observed many times. The chain joins TRBV7-6 to TRBJ2-5, with D tentatively TRBD1 or TRBD2 (5 bases each). Germline CDR1 reads SGHVS; CDR2 reads FNYEAQ. Trimming cost V 7 bases and J 5 bases, with 14 bases left between them. CDR3 length equals 13 residues. CDR3 protein: CASTQRGPETQYF. CDR3 coding DNA: TGTGCCAGCACCCAAAGGGGACCCGAGACCCAGTACTTC.